The 7 T cell receptor beta chains below all came from one sample that was sequenced in a study of tumor-infiltrating lymphocytes in primary liver carcinoma. The approximately 17-32 mg bulk tissue piece was not sorted before simultaneous RNA and DNA extraction. Starting material of roughly 550 ng total RNA yielded TCR beta cDNA via a constant-region primer. Construction of TCR beta libraries relied on three successive nested multiplex PCR rounds employing slightly modified ARM-PCR. PCR rounds one and two used TRBV1-TRBV30 forward primers with a C-beta reverse primer for 10 cycles each. TCRdb independently ran MiXCR on the multiplex PCR reads; one entry per CDR3 protein. The table shows 20,000 to 25,000 distinct CDR3 sequences, with around 81% occurring only once. Input material: liver tumor tissue from sampling region 2. The subset was: tumor region T2, inferior pole. The receptors originated from a young woman with primary liver carcinoma and hepatitis B virus infection.

This clonotype counts as medium-sized (0.01 to 0.1%). V is TRBV12-3 or TRBV12-4 and J is TRBJ2-5, with D unresolved. The germline V and J ends were trimmed by 6 bases and 1 base, with 12 bases remaining between them. The length of the CDR3 is 14 residues. CDR3 amino acids: CASSLAYSQETQYF. CDR3 coding DNA: TGTGCCAGCAGCTTGGCGTACTCCCAAGAGACCCAGTACTTC.

A note on this clonotype: The junction shows a germline mismatch at one end, possibly a read error. The gene calls are TRBV5-6 and TRBJ2-1; 7 bases line up with TRBD2. Germline V gene data show CDR1 as SGHDT and CDR2 as YYEEEE. This CDR3 is built from 19 residues. The CDR3 is CASREYGTCGGPTYNEQFF. The CDR3 coding sequence is TGTGCCAGCAGGGAGTACGGGACTTGCGGGGGTCCAACCTATAATGAGCAGTTCTTC.

This clonotype has a handful of counts. One end of the junction does not line up with germline, which may come from a read error. The chain links TRBV29-1 to TRBJ2-5, with D perhaps TRBD1 (5 bases). This CDR3 contains 14 residues. The germline gives CDR1 SQVTM, CDR2 ANQGSEA. The CDR3 sequence: CNVGITGFQETQYF. The CDR3, as DNA: TGCAACGTTGGTATTACAGGTTTCCAAGAGACCCAGTACTTT.

Regarding this clonotype: One junction end does not reproduce the germline sequence, and a read error may be involved. This chain uses TRBV11-2 with TRBJ2-1; D may be TRBD2 (5 bases). Per the germline V gene, CDR1 is SGHAT and CDR2 is FQNNGV. The CDR3 has 14 amino acids. The CDR3 DNA reads TGTGCCAGCAGCCTCTTAGTGGGAGAGGGTGAGCTGTTCTTC. Its protein is CASSLLVGEGELFF. Supplemented by reference TRBV11-2 and TRBJ2-1, the full variable domain reads EAGVAQSPRYKIIEKRQSVAFWCNPISGHATLYWYQQILGQGPKLLIQFQNNGVVDDSQLPKDRFSAERLKGVDSTLKIQPAKLEDSAVYLCASSLLVGEGELFFGPGTRLTVL.

Comments on this clonotype: Germline is not matched at one junction end, which may reflect a read error. The chain combines TRBV6-1 with TRBJ2-2, with D perhaps being TRBD1 or TRBD2 (6 bases each). The V gene's germline CDR1 is MNHNS and CDR2 SASEGT. The CDR3 is 19 amino acids. This CDR3 is CTNSETLPGGAANTWELFF. Here the CDR3 DNA reads TGTACCAACAGTGAAACCCTTCCCGGGGGCGCCGCGAACACCTGGGAGCTGTTTTTT.

About this clonotype itself: One end of the junction does not line up with germline, which may come from a read error. V usage is TRBV5-5 and J usage is TRBJ2-4; D perhaps matches TRBD1 (6 bases). The CDR3 is made up of 12 amino acids. The germline gives CDR1 SGHKS, CDR2 YYEKEE (reference sequence). CDR3 amino acids: CTSSFQPGQHYF. For the CDR3, the DNA is TGTACCAGCAGCTTCCAGCCGGGACAACATTACTTC.

This clonotype appeared a few times. Compared with germline, one end of the junction differs, possibly owing to a read error. For the CDR3, the DNA is TGTGTCAGCAGCTCACCCCGAGTGGGAGGTCCGAACACCGGGGAGTTGTTTTTT. This translates into CVSSSPRVGGPNTGELFF. This chain links TRBV11-2 with TRBJ2-2; D possibly corresponds to TRBD2 (6 bases). The CDR3 loop spans 18 amino acids. Looked up from germline, CDR1 is SGHAT and CDR2 is FQNNGV.